This TCR beta chain was obtained from a study of CD8 T cells in Susac syndrome. An amount of RNA that ranged from roughly 0.45 to 1 ug was reverse transcribed with random hexamers. TCRdb ran MiXCR on the immunoSEQ multiplex PCR reads and lists one entry per CDR3 protein. Of 120,000 to 150,000 distinct CDR3 sequences in the sample, roughly 94% were seen once. The length of the CDR3 is 15 residues. Germline lookup yields CDR1 SGDLS and CDR2 YYNGEE. Trimming took off 3 bases at V and 1 base at J, with 13 bases between the two ends. The rearrangement joins TRBV9 to TRBJ1-1, with D hard to call. This TCR came from a human donor in good health. Sequenced: CD4+ T cells from PBMCs. CDR3 region: CASSARDGPNTEAFF. The CDR3 DNA reads as TGTGCCAGCAGCGCCAGAGATGGCCCGAACACTGAAGCTTTCTTT.